This T cell receptor (beta chain) was observed in a study of CD8 T cells in Susac syndrome. Reverse transcription used about 0.45 to 1 ug RNA and random hexamers. immunoSEQ multiplex PCR amplified TCR beta CDR3 across 54 Vbeta, 13 Jbeta. TCRdb re-called the immunoSEQ multiplex PCR reads through MiXCR, storing one row per CDR3 protein. The sample records under 150,000 distinct CDR3 sequences, roughly 80% being singletons. To note about this clonotype: Its target is unknown.

Study observations and caveats: Only a relatively small number of individuals were included in the TCR sequencing and HLA analysis.

The multiple sclerosis controls were treatment-naive patients, and their relapsing-remitting disease was stable or active. TEMRA cells were enriched by FACS, while CD8+ and CD4+ T cells were obtained through a negative isolation that was performed magnetically. Sample: CD8+ T cells from PBMCs. The clonotype comes from a human donor with multiple sclerosis.

Here the CDR3 reads CASRAQGLGFEQYF. As DNA, the CDR3 is TGTGCCAGCAGGGCCCAGGGACTAGGTTTCGAGCAGTACTTC. The rearrangement links TRBV27 to TRBJ2-7; TRBD2 aligns across 8 bases. J lost 6 bases, V lost 6 bases, and 10 bases had no gene match. There are 14 residues in the CDR3. CDR1 is MNHEY, CDR2 SMNVEV, per germline (reference sequence).